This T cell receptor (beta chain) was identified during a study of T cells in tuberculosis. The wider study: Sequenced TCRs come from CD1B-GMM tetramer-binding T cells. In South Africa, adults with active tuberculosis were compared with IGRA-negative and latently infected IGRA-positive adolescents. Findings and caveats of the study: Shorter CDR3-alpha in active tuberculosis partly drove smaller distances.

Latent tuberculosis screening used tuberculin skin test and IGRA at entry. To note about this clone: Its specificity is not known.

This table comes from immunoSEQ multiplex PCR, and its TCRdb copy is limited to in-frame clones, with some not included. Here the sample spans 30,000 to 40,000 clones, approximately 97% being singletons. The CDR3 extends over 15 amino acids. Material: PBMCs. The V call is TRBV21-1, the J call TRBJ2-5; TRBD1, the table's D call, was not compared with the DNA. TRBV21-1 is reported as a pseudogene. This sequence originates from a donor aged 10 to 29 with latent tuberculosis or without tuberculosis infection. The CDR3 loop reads CASSKAGQCGETQYF. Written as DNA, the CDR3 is TGTGCCAGCAGCAAAGCTGGACAGTGCGGAGAGACCCAGTACTTC.